These 14 T cell receptor beta chains came from one sample sequenced in a study of blood T cell repertoires in COVID-19. Using immunoSEQ multiplex PCR, the repertoire was profiled, and TCRdb retains in-frame clones only, with some absent. The sample consists of some 170,000 clones, roughly 85% of them appearing once. Input material: peripheral blood. The source of these receptors is a woman in her fifties or sixties with acute or convalescent COVID-19.

V and J are TRBV6-5 and TRBJ2-5; D perhaps matches TRBD1 (5 bases). CDR1 is MNHEY and CDR2 is SVGAGI in the germline V gene. V was cut by 6 bases and J by 2 bases, with 7 bases left in between. The CDR3 contains 12 residues. In nucleotides, the CDR3 is TGTGCCAGCAGACAGGTTCAAGAGACCCAGTACTTC. It translates to CASRQVQETQYF.

The chain combines TRBV3-1 (or the pseudogene TRBV3-2) with TRBJ2-1; D uncertain. Trimming pared 0 bases from V and 8 bases from J, leaving 14 bases between. This CDR3 is 15 amino acids long. Germline-derived CDR1 and CDR2 are LGHDT and YNNKEL (reference sequence). The CDR3 spells CASSQELLRFDEQFF. The CDR3 coding sequence is TGTGCCAGCAGCCAAGAACTACTCCGGTTCGATGAGCAGTTCTTC.

The chain uses TRBV5-1 and TRBJ2-5; no clear D gene. Trimming cost V 7 bases and J 5 bases, with 15 bases left between them. The CDR3 has 13 residues. CDR1 SGHRS and CDR2 YFSETQ come from the germline V gene. The CDR3 region has the DNA TGCGCCAGCTCCGACTCCCCCCGGGAGACCCAGTACTTC. Translating it yields CASSDSPRETQYF.

This clone has only one observation. The V call is TRBV11-2, the J call TRBJ2-3, with D possibly being TRBD2 (6 bases). V was pared by 5 bases and J by 7 bases, with 10 bases between. Germline lookup yields CDR1 SGHAT and CDR2 FQNNGV. The CDR3 is 12 residues long. The CDR3 reads CASSPGGNTQYF. Here the CDR3 DNA reads TGTGCCAGCAGCCCCGGCGGGAATACGCAGTATTTT.

The CDR3 coding sequence is TGTGCCAGCAGCCCCCGAAGGGGGGGCCTGACCTACGAGCAGTACGTC. Translated, it gives CASSPRRGGLTYEQYV. The chain combines TRBV16 with TRBJ2-7; weak D call: TRBD2 (7 bases). Per germline, CDR1 KGHSY and CDR2 FQNENV. This CDR3 spans 16 amino acids. V dropped 4 bases and J dropped 2 bases, with 18 bases sitting between them.

The rearrangement joins TRBV5-1 to TRBJ2-1; TRBD2 agrees at 8 bases. Germline CDR1 SGHRS, CDR2 YFSETQ. The ends lost 0 bases at V and 7 bases at J; junction bases unmatched: 0. The CDR3 contains 13 residues. CDR3 DNA: TGCGCCAGCAGCTTGGCGGGAGGGAATGAGCAGTTCTTC. It codes for CASSLAGGNEQFF. Based on the CDR3 plus reference TRBV5-1 and TRBJ2-1, the full variable domain is KAGVTQTPRYLIKTRGQQVTLSCSPISGHRSVSWYQQTPGQGLQFLFEYFSETQRNKGNFPGRFSGRQFSNSRSEMNVSTLELGDSALYLCASSLAGGNEQFFGPGTRLTVL.

This clone has only one observation. The same CDR3 arises from other DNA sequences in this sample as well. The rearrangement links TRBV7-9 to TRBJ1-1; tentatively, D is TRBD1 (5 bases). Germline CDR1 and CDR2: SEHNR and FQNEAQ (reference sequence). The CDR3 consists of 14 residues. The ends were cut back, 0 bases at V and 2 bases at J, with 7 bases in the middle. The CDR3 sequence is CASSLARGNTEAFF. Written as DNA, the CDR3 is TGTGCCAGCAGCTTAGCTAGGGGCAACACTGAAGCTTTCTTT.

V is TRBV29-1 and J is TRBJ1-3, with a possible D match to TRBD1 (6 bases). The germline V gene has CDR1 SQVTM and CDR2 ANQGSEA. The CDR3 has 14 residues. Trimming removed 4 bases at V and 0 bases at J, with 10 bases between. In DNA, the CDR3 is TGCAGCGTTGCCCTGGACAGCTCTGGAAACACCATATATTTT. This encodes CSVALDSSGNTIYF.

The rearrangement links TRBV7-9 to TRBJ1-1; D may be TRBD1 (6 bases). Germline V gene lookup returns CDR1 SEHNR and CDR2 FQNEAQ (reference sequence). This CDR3 spans 14 amino acids. V lost 5 bases and J lost 1, with 11 bases in between. The CDR3 protein is CASSDPRGNTEAFF. In DNA form, the CDR3 reads TGTGCCAGCAGCGATCCCAGGGGGAACACTGAAGCTTTCTTT.

The gene calls are TRBV19 and TRBJ2-3; TRBD2 matches at 8 bases. Germline V gives CDR1 LNHDA, CDR2 SQIVND (reference sequence). The V gene end was trimmed by 2 bases and the J gene end by 0 bases; junction bases not matched to a gene: 7. The CDR3 covers 17 residues. CDR3 region: CASSIRRGATSTDTQYF. The CDR3 DNA reads as TGTGCCAGTAGTATACGGCGGGGGGCGACTAGCACAGATACGCAGTATTTT.

The rearrangement joins TRBV19 to TRBJ2-2; 7 nucleotides align to TRBD1. The V segment lost 7 bases and the J segment 0 bases; nucleotides outside the gene matches: 5. Germline V gene sequence: CDR1 LNHDA, CDR2 SQIVND (reference sequence). This CDR3 contains 15 residues. The CDR3 reads CASTQGQTNTGELFF. In DNA form, the CDR3 reads TGTGCCAGTACCCAGGGACAGACGAACACCGGGGAGCTGTTTTTT.

The chain joins TRBV7-6 to TRBJ1-3; 12 positions match TRBD1. The CDR3 has 16 residues. The junction had 2 bases not matched to a gene; V was cut back by 3 bases and J by 2 bases. Germline V gives CDR1 SGHVS, CDR2 FNYEAQ. The CDR3 loop reads CASSFGTGGPGNTIYF. DNA of the CDR3: TGTGCCAGCAGCTTCGGGACAGGGGGCCCTGGAAACACCATATATTTT.

J is TRBJ1-2 and V is TRBV5-8, with D uncertain. V shed 6 bases and J shed 4 bases, with 13 bases lying between them. Looked up from germline, CDR1 is SGHTS and CDR2 is YDEGEE. The CDR3 is made up of 13 amino acids. CDR3 amino acids: CASNRYPTYGYTF. The CDR3 DNA is TGTGCCAGCAATCGATATCCTACCTATGGCTACACCTTC.

The V gene is TRBV28, the J gene TRBJ1-2, with D possibly matching TRBD1 (6 bases). V was shortened by 3 bases and J by 0 bases, with 11 bases between the two germline ends. The CDR3 is made up of 15 amino acids. Per the germline V gene, CDR1 is MDHEN and CDR2 is SYDVKM. CDR3 DNA: TGTGCCAGCAGTTTCGGGGGGCTGCCTAACTATGGCTACACCTTC. Protein product: CASSFGGLPNYGYTF.